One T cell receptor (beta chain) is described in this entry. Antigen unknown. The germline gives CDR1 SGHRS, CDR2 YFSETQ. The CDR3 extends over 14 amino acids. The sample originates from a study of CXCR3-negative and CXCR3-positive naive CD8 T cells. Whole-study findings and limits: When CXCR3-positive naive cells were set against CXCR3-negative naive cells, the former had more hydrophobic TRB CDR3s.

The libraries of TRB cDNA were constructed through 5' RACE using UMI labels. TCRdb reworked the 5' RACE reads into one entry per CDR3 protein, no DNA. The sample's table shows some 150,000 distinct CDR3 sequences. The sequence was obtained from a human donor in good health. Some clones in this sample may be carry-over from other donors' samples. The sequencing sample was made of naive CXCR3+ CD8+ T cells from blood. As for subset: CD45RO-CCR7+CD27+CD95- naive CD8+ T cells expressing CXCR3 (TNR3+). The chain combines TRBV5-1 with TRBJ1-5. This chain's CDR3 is CASSLTVGNQPQHF.